These 20 T cell receptor beta chains came from one sample sequenced in a study of blood T cells in healthy people across ages. Combining a sample-barcoded 5' primer with a J-beta primer mix, a second PCR ran for about 7 to 11 cycles. TCRdb processed the 5' RACE reads anew with MiXCR; each CDR3 protein has one entry. The sample carries 1.5 million to 2 million distinct CDR3 sequences, 30% to 40% recorded once. Sequencing used blood. These receptors came from a young woman in good health.

The rearrangement joins TRBV29-1 to TRBJ1-1; D unresolved. The V end lost 4 bases, the J end lost 0 bases, and 9 bases lay between the germline ends. This CDR3 is built from 13 residues. From germline, CDR1 is SQVTM and CDR2 ANQGSEA. The DNA for the CDR3 is TGCAGCGTTGTAGGAGTAATGAACACTGAAGCTTTCTTT. Encoded protein: CSVVGVMNTEAFF.

In this sample, this clonotype turned up a few times. The chain recombines TRBV3-1 with TRBJ2-3, with TRBD2 identical over 9 bases. The germline V gene encodes CDR1 LGHDT and CDR2 YNNKEL (reference sequence). This CDR3 has 15 residues. Unmatched junction bases numbered 10, after V lost 6 bases and J lost 6 bases. The CDR3 loop reads CASRPLAGSWDTQYF. The CDR3 DNA reads TGTGCCAGCAGACCTCTAGCGGGGAGCTGGGATACGCAGTATTTT.

This clonotype was counted between two and nine times. The chain employs TRBV20-1 and TRBJ1-1; TRBD1 matches at 7 bases. V shed 5 bases, J shed 6 bases, and the junction held 12 bases outside the gene matches. Germline lookup yields CDR1 DFQATT and CDR2 SNEGSKA (reference sequence). This CDR3 is 14 amino acids long. Here the CDR3 reads CSAADRVMVAEAFF. CDR3 coding DNA: TGCAGTGCTGCTGACAGGGTTATGGTCGCTGAAGCTTTCTTT.

The chain combines TRBV9 with TRBJ1-6; 7 bases are shared with TRBD1. After removal of 3 bases from V and 6 bases from J, the junction contained 15 bases not matched to a gene. The CDR3 runs to 18 residues. From germline, CDR1 is SGDLS and CDR2 YYNGEE. The CDR3 here is CASSATNIPGQINSPLHF. DNA for the CDR3: TGTGCCAGCAGCGCCACCAACATTCCGGGACAGATTAATTCACCCCTCCACTTT.

This clonotype was detected ten times or more. The chain has TRBV20-1 and TRBJ2-7, with 10 bases that match TRBD2. The CDR3 spans 15 residues. V was clipped by 6 bases and J by 3 bases; unmatched bases: 11. Germline CDR1 is DFQATT and CDR2 is SNEGSKA (reference sequence). CDR3 DNA: TGCAGTGCCACATGGGGACTAGCGAAAGACTACGAGCAGTACTTC. Residues: CSATWGLAKDYEQYF.

For this clonotype: This may be a read error: a much more frequent sequence differs by one nucleotide. The chain combines TRBV4-1 with TRBJ1-4; tentatively, D is TRBD1 (6 bases). The CDR3 spans 14 residues. The germline V and J ends were trimmed by 1 base and 8 bases, with 11 bases remaining between them. The germline V gene encodes CDR1 MGHRA and CDR2 YSYEKL. Written as DNA, the CDR3 is TGCGCCAGCAGCCAAGGGACAGAGGTGGAAAAACTGTTTTTT. It yields the protein CASSQGTEVEKLFF.

The rearrangement links TRBV7-2 to TRBJ2-1; 8 bases agree with TRBD2. The V gene end was trimmed by 5 bases and the J gene end by 12 bases; junction bases not matched to a gene: 27. Germline V gives CDR1 SGHTA, CDR2 FQGNSA. CDR3 length: 19 residues. CDR3 amino acids: CASSHPALADGSFEGWQFF. As DNA, the CDR3 is TGTGCCAGCAGCCACCCAGCACTAGCGGACGGCTCTTTCGAGGGGTGGCAGTTCTTC.

In its sample, this clonotype was seen many times. The V gene is TRBV29-1, the J gene TRBJ2-1, with 8 positions matching TRBD2. V lost 6 bases to trimming and J lost 10 bases; unmatched junction nucleotides: 17. The germline V gene encodes CDR1 SQVTM and CDR2 ANQGSEA. This CDR3 is built from 15 residues. CDR3 protein: CSVPTGLSGSREQFF. In DNA, the CDR3 is TGCAGCGTCCCAACCGGACTGAGCGGGAGTCGCGAGCAGTTCTTC.

This clonotype was seen only a few times. The rearrangement joins TRBV10-3 to TRBJ2-1, with D perhaps matching TRBD2 (5 bases). This CDR3 comprises 16 residues. The germline gives CDR1 ENHRY, CDR2 SYGVKD. With 4 bases removed from V and 0 bases from J, the gap between germline ends came to 13 bases. The CDR3 protein is CAISVPAAGSYNEQFF. The CDR3 DNA reads as TGTGCCATCAGTGTACCTGCGGCGGGCTCCTACAATGAGCAGTTCTTC.

This clonotype was seen only once. CDR3 sequence (DNA): TGTGCCAGCAGTTACTATTCCAGGGCGTCCGCCTACGAGCAGTACTTC. Its translation: CASSYYSRASAYEQYF. The gene calls are TRBV6-6 and TRBJ2-7, with D maybe TRBD1 (5 bases). The CDR3 runs 16 residues. The germline CDR1 and CDR2 sequences are MNHNY and SVGAGI (reference sequence). V lost 1 base, J lost 2 bases, and 15 bases lay in between.

V gene TRBV21-1 combines with J gene TRBJ2-3. TRBV21-1 is assigned pseudogene status. There are 16 residues in the CDR3. The CDR3 nucleotides read TGTGCCAGCAGCAAAGTGGAACAGCCGCCCACAGATACGCAGTATTTT. This translates into CASSKVEQPPTDTQYF.

V is TRBV2 and J is TRBJ2-7; weak D call: TRBD1 (5 bases). The V end was cut by 5 bases, the J end by 4 bases, with 15 bases between. CDR3 size: 14 residues. Germline V lookup: CDR1 SNHLY, CDR2 FYNNEI. CDR3 coding DNA: TGTGCCAGCAGTTCTAGGACAACCCTTTACGAGCAGTACTTC. It encodes CASSSRTTLYEQYF.

In the case of this clonotype: The CDR3 end shows no conserved phenylalanine or tryptophan, and so a read error is likely. Because the CDR3's place on the DNA is in doubt, the DNA is left out and the CDR3 is given as listed by TCRdb. This rearrangement joins TRBV21-1 to TRBJ2-1. TRBV21-1 is recorded as a pseudogene. Including both end residues, the CDR3 is 9 amino acids long. The CDR3 loop reads CASSKGGFV.

V gene TRBV6-5 combines with J gene TRBJ2-1; D is perhaps TRBD2 (6 bases). Trimming took 5 bases from V and 5 from J, leaving 13 bases between them. This CDR3 contains 14 residues. Germline CDR1 MNHEY, CDR2 SVGAGI. The CDR3 DNA reads as TGTGCCAGCAGTGACGGGGGAAACAACAATGAGCAGTTCTTC. Amino acid sequence: CASSDGGNNNEQFF.

The CDR3 reads CASSRRNNENEQYF. Written as DNA, the CDR3 is TGTGCCAGCAGCCGGAGGAACAATGAGAACGAGCAGTACTTC. The V and J genes are TRBV11-2 and TRBJ2-7; D possibly corresponds to TRBD2 (5 bases). The CDR3 consists of 14 residues. Germline-derived CDR1 and CDR2 are SGHAT and FQNNGV. Trimming shortened V by 5 bases and J by 5 bases, and 16 bases separated the two germline ends.

The chain joins TRBV12-3 or TRBV12-4 to TRBJ1-2; weak D call: TRBD1 (5 bases). This CDR3 has 13 amino acids. V lost 5 bases to trimming and J lost 4 bases, with 11 bases between them. The CDR3 DNA follows: TGTGCCAGCAGTGCCGACAGTTCCTATGGCTACACCTTC. Its protein is CASSADSSYGYTF.

The chain carries TRBV3-1 and TRBJ2-2; tentatively, D is TRBD1 (7 bases). Deletions cut 1 base from V and 3 bases from J, with 15 bases between. The CDR3 covers 17 residues. Germline values: CDR1 LGHDT, CDR2 YNNKEL (reference sequence). The CDR3 region is CASSQGQGGFYTGELFF. CDR3 sequence (DNA): TGTGCCAGCAGCCAAGGACAGGGAGGATTTTACACCGGGGAGCTGTTTTTT.

This clonotype was found a few times. The genes are TRBV28 and TRBJ2-2; perhaps TRBD2 as D (6 bases). In germline, CDR1 is MDHEN, CDR2 SYDVKM. The CDR3 covers 17 residues. Deletions cut 8 bases from V and 5 bases from J, with 24 bases between. The CDR3 nucleotides read TGTGCCAGCCTCCCGGGATGGGACTCCACATCTACCGGGGAGCTGTTTTTT. Translated: CASLPGWDSTSTGELFF.

This clonotype has more than one count but fewer than ten. The chain links TRBV20-1 to TRBJ2-1, with D possibly being TRBD1 (6 bases). CDR1 and CDR2 from the germline V gene are DFQATT and SNEGSKA (reference sequence). The CDR3 runs 16 residues. V gave up 2 bases and J gave up 4 bases, with 18 bases separating them. The CDR3, as DNA: TGCAGTGCTAGACCAACCGGACAGCCGAAATACAATGAGCAGTTCTTC. It codes for CSARPTGQPKYNEQFF.

The chain has TRBV7-2 and TRBJ2-7, with 12 bases aligning to TRBD2. Per germline, CDR1 SGHTA and CDR2 FQGNSA. The CDR3 has 17 residues. V lost 2 bases, J lost 5 bases, and 10 bases stayed unmatched. The CDR3 spells CASSLFPGTSGRDEQYF. CDR3 DNA: TGTGCCAGCAGCTTATTTCCGGGGACTAGCGGGCGTGACGAGCAGTACTTC.